These 21 T cell receptor beta chains came from one sample sequenced in a study of blood T cell repertoires in COVID-19. Sequencing was performed with immunoSEQ multiplex PCR; in TCRdb, only in-frame clones are kept and a portion is missing. Here the sample spans approximately 230,000 clones, 80% to 90% being singletons. Sequenced: peripheral blood. These receptors were taken from a man in his thirties or forties with active or convalescent COVID-19.

The rearrangement links TRBV7-2 to TRBJ1-2; TRBD1 is a possible D gene (6 bases). There are 14 residues in the CDR3. V lost 1 base to trimming and J lost 8 bases, with 14 bases between them. Looked up from germline, CDR1 is SGHTA and CDR2 is FQGNSA. The CDR3: CASSLGAGARGYTF. CDR3 coding DNA: TGTGCCAGCAGCTTAGGGGCGGGGGCGCGAGGCTACACCTTC.

The rearrangement uses TRBV6-6 and TRBJ2-4; D may be TRBD2 (5 bases). V dropped 0 bases and J dropped 4 bases, with 13 bases sitting between them. Per the germline V gene, CDR1 is MNHNY and CDR2 is SVGAGI (reference sequence). The CDR3 has 16 residues. The CDR3 DNA sequence: TGTGCCAGCAGTTACTCCCGGGGAGAGGGTAAAAACATTCAGTACTTC. Its translation is CASSYSRGEGKNIQYF.

The V gene is TRBV5-6, the J gene TRBJ2-3, with 9 bases that match TRBD2. The CDR3 covers 16 residues. The germline V gene has CDR1 SGHDT and CDR2 YYEEEE. The junction had 8 bases not matched to a gene; V was cut back by 4 bases and J by 2 bases. The DNA for the CDR3 is TGTGCCAGCAGCGTAACTAGCGGGTCGACCACAGATACGCAGTATTTT. Translating gives CASSVTSGSTTDTQYF. Full variable domain (missing parts from reference TRBV5-6 and TRBJ2-3): DAGVTQSPTHLIKTRGQQVTLRCSPKSGHDTVSWYQQALGQGPQFIFQYYEEEERQRGNFPDRFSGHQFPNYSSELNVNALLLGDSALYLCASSVTSGSTTDTQYFGPGTRLTVL.

The chain links TRBV28 to TRBJ2-1; 7 bases map to TRBD2. This CDR3 contains 16 residues. Germline loops: CDR1 MDHEN, CDR2 SYDVKM. J gave up 8 bases and V 4 bases, and 14 bases lay outside the gene matches. CDR3 loop: CASSSPGGRLVYEQFF. CDR3 in DNA: TGTGCCAGCAGTTCACCCGGCGGGAGATTAGTCTATGAGCAGTTCTTC.

This chain joins TRBV19 and TRBJ2-3, with D perhaps TRBD2 (6 bases). The CDR3 runs to 16 residues. The germline CDR1 and CDR2 sequences are LNHDA and SQIVND (reference sequence). The V gene lost 3 bases and the J gene lost 6 bases, with 19 bases spanning the gap. CDR3 region: CASSIAAGRFTDTQYF. The CDR3 nucleotides read TGTGCCAGTAGTATCGCTGCGGGGAGATTTACGGATACGCAGTATTTT.

The chain has TRBV7-2 and TRBJ1-1, with TRBD1 as a possible D gene (5 bases). The germline V and J ends were trimmed by 3 bases and 5 bases, with 13 bases remaining between them. This CDR3 is 14 amino acids long. Germline-derived CDR1 and CDR2 are SGHTA and FQGNSA. This CDR3 reads CASSLGGLGTEAFF. DNA of the CDR3: TGTGCCAGCAGCTTGGGGGGTTTGGGAACTGAAGCTTTCTTT.

The rearrangement uses TRBV2 and TRBJ1-3; TRBD1 is a possible D gene (6 bases). The germline gives CDR1 SNHLY, CDR2 FYNNEI. The CDR3 totals 14 residues. Between the trimmed V and J ends, which lost 1 base and 3 bases, there was a span of 7 bases. CDR3 in DNA: TGTGCCAGCAGTGAAGGAGGGGGTGGAAACACCATATATTTT. Amino acids: CASSEGGGGNTIYF. The whole variable domain, filled in from reference TRBV2 and TRBJ1-3, reads EPEVTQTPSHQVTQMGQEVILRCVPISNHLYFYWYRQILGQKVEFLVSFYNNEISEKSEIFDDQFSVERPDGSNFTLKIRSTKLEDSAMYFCASSEGGGGNTIYFGEGSWLTVV.

The V gene is TRBV29-1, the J gene TRBJ2-1; 10 bases line up with TRBD1. V dropped 7 bases and J dropped 13; count of bases not matched to a gene: 13. The CDR3 is 13 residues long. The germline gives CDR1 SQVTM, CDR2 ANQGSEA. CDR3 in amino acids: CSAEGQGKDDQFF. CDR3 sequence (DNA): TGCAGCGCCGAGGGACAGGGGAAGGACGACCAGTTCTTC.

This chain links TRBV5-6 with TRBJ1-2; 7 bases line up with TRBD1. This CDR3 has 17 amino acids. The ends lost 2 bases at V and 0 bases at J; junction bases unmatched: 10. Per germline, CDR1 SGHDT and CDR2 YYEEEE. The CDR3 DNA sequence: TGTGCCAGCAGCTTCGGGGCAGGGGGTAAAACTAACTATGGCTACACCTTC. Translation: CASSFGAGGKTNYGYTF.

The chain couples TRBV28 to TRBJ1-4, with a weak D call TRBD1 (5 bases). The V end lost 2 bases, the J end lost 3 bases, and 7 bases lay between the germline ends. CDR1 is MDHEN, CDR2 SYDVKM, per germline. CDR3 length: 14 amino acids. CDR3 DNA: TGTGCCAGCAGTTTACAGGGTTCTAATGAAAAACTGTTTTTT. Translation: CASSLQGSNEKLFF.

J is TRBJ2-5 and V is TRBV9; 10 positions agree with TRBD2. This CDR3 comprises 16 residues. In germline, CDR1 is SGDLS, CDR2 YYNGEE. The junction had 5 bases not matched to a gene; V was cut back by 1 base and J by 2 bases. CDR3 loop: CASSVQSGGGQETQYF. CDR3 nucleotides: TGTGCCAGCAGCGTACAGAGCGGGGGGGGACAAGAGACCCAGTACTTC.

This clone was seen once. The rearrangement links TRBV6-2 or TRBV6-3 to TRBJ2-6, with D possibly TRBD1 on 6 matching bases. CDR1 MNHEY and CDR2 SVGEGT come from the germline V gene. V was trimmed by 5 bases and J by 2 bases, leaving 13 bases between them. The CDR3 is made up of 16 amino acids. The CDR3 DNA sequence: TGTGCCAGCAGTGACGCTCACAGGGCTGGGGCCAACGTCCTGACTTTC. Amino acid sequence: CASSDAHRAGANVLTF.

The rearrangement links TRBV7-9 to TRBJ1-1; a weak D match, TRBD1 (6 bases). This CDR3 is built from 14 residues. V lost 3 bases to trimming and J lost 4 bases, with 12 bases between them. The V gene's germline CDR1 is SEHNR and CDR2 FQNEAQ (reference sequence). In nucleotides, the CDR3 is TGTGCCAGCAGCTTCAGGGGACCAAGCACTGAAGCTTTCTTT. It specifies CASSFRGPSTEAFF.

This chain links TRBV6-5 with TRBJ2-1; 8 bases align to TRBD2. The CDR3 extends over 15 amino acids. With 9 bases clipped from V and 7 bases from J, the junction kept 14 bases outside the gene matches. In germline, CDR1 is MNHEY, CDR2 SVGAGI. CDR3 sequence: CASLGGRGASNEQFF. In DNA, the CDR3 is TGTGCCAGTCTGGGGGGGCGGGGGGCGTCAAATGAGCAGTTCTTC.

The chain joins TRBV6-2 or TRBV6-3 to TRBJ2-3; 11 bases agree with TRBD2. CDR1 and CDR2 from the germline V gene are MNHEY and SVGEGT. Unmatched junction bases numbered 4, after V lost 2 bases and J lost 3 bases. This CDR3 has 16 residues. CDR3 in amino acids: CASSYVSGGATDTQYF. As DNA, the CDR3 is TGTGCCAGCAGTTACGTTAGCGGGGGGGCAACAGATACGCAGTATTTT.

This clone occurred once. This rearrangement joins TRBV7-5 to TRBJ1-1; the table's D call, TRBD1, was not checked against the DNA. TRBV7-5 counts as a pseudogene. The CDR3 is 16 residues long. This CDR3 reads CVRSTKTGGSVTEAFF. The CDR3 region has the DNA TGTGTCAGAAGTACGAAGACAGGAGGTTCGGTGACTGAAGCTTTCTTT.

In DNA, the CDR3 is TGTGCCAGCAGTGCGACAGGGGGCCAGGATGAGCAGTACTTC. This sequence encodes CASSATGGQDEQYF. The rearrangement joins TRBV28 to TRBJ2-7, with 10 bases fitting TRBD1. The CDR3 has 14 residues. Germline V CDR1 and CDR2: MDHEN, SYDVKM. V gave up 5 bases and J gave up 7 bases; unmatched junction bases: 8.

This clone occurred once. This specimen includes other DNA sequences encoding the same CDR3. The J gene is TRBJ1-5, the V gene TRBV7-9; the match to TRBD1 covers 9 bases. The germline gives CDR1 SEHNR, CDR2 FQNEAQ (reference sequence). V was clipped by 5 bases and J by 7 bases; unmatched bases: 6. This CDR3 has 14 residues. The CDR3, as DNA: TGTGCCAGCAGCCGAGACAGGGGGGACCAGCCCCAGCATTTT. Its translation: CASSRDRGDQPQHF.

This clone was recorded many times. The rearrangement joins TRBV6-4 to TRBJ2-3; possibly TRBD2 for D (6 bases). This CDR3 spans 14 amino acids. Germline-derived CDR1 and CDR2 are MRHNA and SNTAGT. Between the trimmed V and J ends, which lost 3 bases and 2 bases, there was a span of 9 bases. The CDR3 nucleotides are TGTGCCAGCAGTGAGGGGGGTCCCACAGATACGCAGTATTTT. Protein product: CASSEGGPTDTQYF.

In this sample, this clone turned up a few times. The V gene is TRBV5-1, the J gene TRBJ1-1; TRBD1 agrees at 7 bases. The junction had 3 bases not matched to a gene; V was cut back by 3 bases and J by 4 bases. The CDR3 loop spans 13 amino acids. Per the germline V gene, CDR1 is SGHRS and CDR2 is YFSETQ. CDR3 amino acids: CASSYTGATEAFF. The CDR3, as DNA: TGCGCCAGCAGCTACACAGGGGCCACTGAAGCTTTCTTT.

The chain has TRBV4-3 and TRBJ2-4; D might be TRBD2 (5 bases). The germline V and J ends were trimmed by 0 bases and 3 bases, with 15 bases remaining between them. This CDR3 comprises 17 residues. The germline V gene has CDR1 LGHNA and CDR2 YSLEER. The CDR3 nucleotides are TGCGCCAGCAGCCAAGATCTGGCCGGGGTGGGCAAAAACATTCAGTACTTC. Protein sequence: CASSQDLAGVGKNIQYF.